This TCR beta chain was profiled in a study of shared clonotypes between healthy human individuals. Using immunoSEQ multiplex PCR, the repertoire was profiled, and TCRdb retains in-frame clones only, with some absent. The table lists about 2.1 million clones, about 94% of them singletons, with more than 1.5% in the top ten. CD45RO-negative CD8 cells positively selected for CCR7 made up the naive population, which excluded terminally differentiated effector memory CD45RA+ cells. The junction had 2 bases not matched to a gene; V was cut back by 2 bases and J by 4 bases. CDR3 size: 15 residues. Germline values: CDR1 SEHNR, CDR2 FQNEAQ (reference sequence).

V and J are TRBV7-9 and TRBJ2-3, with 11 bases fitting TRBD2. The receptor comes from a man younger than 35 in good health. Some clones in this sample may be carry-over from other donors' samples. Material: naive CD8+ T cells from PBMCs. The CDR3 spells CASSLLAGGSDTQYF. The CDR3, as DNA: TGTGCCAGCAGCTTATTAGCGGGAGGGTCAGATACGCAGTATTTT.